The clone carrying this TCR beta chain was counted ten times or more. The antigen remains unidentified. The source of the sample is a study of post-analysis software for immune sequencing data. Sequencing libraries made from TCR beta cDNA carried unique molecular identifiers. MiXCR, applied by TCRdb to the PCR reads, yields one record per CDR3 protein. The table has 820,000 or so distinct CDR3 sequences, roughly 58% seen once. Study-level points and caveats: TRBV5-6, TRBV5-1 and TRBV20-1 belonged to a set of about 5 TRBV segments that were more frequent in patients than controls.

The trim removed 5 bases at V and 2 bases at J, leaving 9 bases unmatched. The germline CDR1 and CDR2 sequences are MNHEY and SMNVEV (reference sequence). This CDR3 contains 15 residues. The source of this sequence is a girl aged 10 to 17 with multiple sclerosis. The sequenced sample consisted of blood. This chain links TRBV27 with TRBJ2-7, with 7 bases aligning to TRBD1. CDR3: CASSAPGTVAYEQYF. In DNA, the CDR3 is TGTGCCAGCAGTGCCCCCGGGACAGTAGCCTACGAGCAGTACTTC.